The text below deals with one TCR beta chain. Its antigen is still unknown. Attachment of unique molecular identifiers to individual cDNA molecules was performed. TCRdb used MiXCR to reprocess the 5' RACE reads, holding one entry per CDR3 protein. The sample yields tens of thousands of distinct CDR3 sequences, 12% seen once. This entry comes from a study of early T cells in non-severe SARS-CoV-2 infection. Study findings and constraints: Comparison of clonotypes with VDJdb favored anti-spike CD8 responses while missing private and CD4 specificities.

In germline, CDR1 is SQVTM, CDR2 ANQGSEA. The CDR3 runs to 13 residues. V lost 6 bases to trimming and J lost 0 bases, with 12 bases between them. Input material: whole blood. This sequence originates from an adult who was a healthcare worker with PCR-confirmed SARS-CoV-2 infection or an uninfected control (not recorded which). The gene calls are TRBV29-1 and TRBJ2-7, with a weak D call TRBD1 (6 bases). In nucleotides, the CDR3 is TGCAGCGTGTACGACAGGTTCTCCTACGAGCAGTACTTC. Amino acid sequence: CSVYDRFSYEQYF.